This TCR beta chain was captured by sequencing in a study of cytomegalovirus exposure and HLA in healthy donors. PCR employed 60 Vbeta and 13 Jbeta primers. Data came from immunoSEQ multiplex PCR; TCRdb stores just in-frame clones and leaves some out. Of tens of thousands of clones in the sample, around 10% are singletons; the top ten hold almost 25%. Trimming removed 6 bases at V and 7 bases at J, with 15 bases between. The CDR3 is 14 amino acids. Looked up from germline, CDR1 is KGHSH and CDR2 is LQKENI. The V and J genes are TRBV18 and TRBJ1-4; D not resolved. Sequences were obtained from PBMCs. The sequence derives from a man in his sixties in good health and CMV-seropositive. The CDR3 loop reads CASSQAGNSEKLFF. For the CDR3, the DNA is TGTGCCAGCTCTCAAGCGGGGAATAGTGAAAAACTGTTTTTT.